This entry is about one TCR beta chain. No cognate antigen has been identified for it. No base quality values were provided; no much bigger clone lies one nucleotide off. The sample comes from a study of brain T cells in children with intractable seizures (dated by TCRdb to the early 2020s). For the study in its entirety: Resected brain tissue from 50 or so pediatric epilepsy surgery cases was initially screened for immune gene transcripts with a NanoString immunology panel. Among the approximately twelve selected surgery cases, pre-surgery blood was additionally sequenced for eight, leaving four cases with brain tissue only.

Results and caveats for the whole study, not just this receptor: Because pre- and post-surgery blood were sequenced to different depths, clones absent from the pre-surgery sample may reflect undersampling. Top 50 brain clonotypes included public and private clones; each case's most abundant public CDR3 closely resembled known HCMV, EBV or influenza A epitope-specific CDR3s. Viral specificity was inferred solely from CDR3 sequence similarity, and the HCMV serostatus of the patients was not known.

The CDR3 contains 14 residues, cysteine and phenylalanine counted. Only the CDR3 part of the read is kept: 42 bases, read in frame from the first base. CDR1 and CDR2 were assigned from the germline V gene (reference sequence) as SEHNR and FQNEAQ. V loses 6 bases, J loses 6 bases, and the germline ends lie 15 bases apart. The immunoSEQ assay was used to generate TCR beta chain sequences from genomic DNA. Per the authors' processing: Any CDR3 sequence that did not begin with the conserved framework cysteine at position 104 was removed by hand. To get clonality, the normalized Shannon's Diversity Index was subtracted from one, giving values from 0 (maximal diversity) to 1 (oligoclonal). Differences in the frequency of the same CDR3 between samples, such as brain versus blood, were assessed with chi-squared comparison-of-proportions tests. Public clonotypes were found by searching immuneACCESS, and the VDJdb browser was used to assess similarity to known antiviral clonotypes. The table was pulled from immuneACCESS by TCRdb, which kept in-frame rearrangements only. Such tables lose some clones; where checked, under half of the loss comes from unresolved V genes, and the rest has no known cause. V and J calls and clone size are copied from that table; D and trimming were computed from the DNA. Here the sample has a few thousand clones; about 90% occur a single time. The top ten clonotypes cover 1.5% to 2% of the sample.

The time point label for this specimen denotes: resected brain tissue, or blood drawn just prior to surgery. Surgery cases with the highest brain T cell transcript signatures were selected for TCR beta chain sequencing of brain tissue and, where available, blood. Before surgery, patients had received at least one anti-epileptic drug. TCR-sequenced patients were children with drug-resistant epilepsy due to tuberous sclerosis complex, focal cortical dysplasia, Rasmussen encephalitis or hemimegalencephaly. The brain samples were frozen blocks of fresh involved tissue resected during epilepsy surgery. Bulk genomic DNA was extracted from unsorted brain tissue and whole blood with the Monarch genomic DNA purification kit.

This clonotype originated in a boy under two years old with focal cortical dysplasia and intractable seizures. The sequence links TRBV7-9 to TRBJ1-5; no D gene can be assigned with confidence. The specimen comprised resected brain tissue, sampled at surgery. The CDR3 in this case is CASRSSGVSQPQHF. Read as DNA, the sequence is TGTGCCAGCAGGTCCTCCGGGGTGAGTCAGCCCCAGCATTTT.